The clone carrying this T cell receptor beta chain was seen once. In germline, CDR1 is SGHRS, CDR2 YFSETQ. Trimming at V came to 5 bases and at J to 3 bases, leaving 13 bases not matched to a gene. The CDR3 is 18 amino acids. The sample belongs to a study of cytomegalovirus exposure and HLA in healthy donors. The assay was immunoSEQ multiplex PCR, and TCRdb's table has in-frame clones only and misses some. Among about 130,000 clones listed, 90% to 96% were seen once. The source of this sequence is a man younger than 35 in good health and CMV-seronegative. V is TRBV5-1 and J is TRBJ2-3; 12 bases agree with TRBD1. The sample comprised PBMCs. In DNA form, the CDR3 reads TGCGCCAGCAGGCAAGGGGGGACAGGGGGCGATGGGACAGATACGCAGTATTTT. Encoded protein: CASRQGGTGGDGTDTQYF.